The rows below give T cell receptor beta chains drawn from one sample of a study of HIV-infected patients and healthy controls. TCRdb redid the calling of the 5' RACE reads with MiXCR, one entry per CDR3 protein. The sample lists around 18,000 distinct CDR3 sequences, less than 20% seen once, with 20% to 25% in the top ten. Sequenced sample: CD8+ T cells from blood. The receptors derive from a human donor in good health. Each CDR3 is given with its conserved first and last residue. The D gene is left open where the match is weak. Where a row states a size, it is once, few, many or the class of an expanded clone; other rows omit it.

>TRBV12-3/TRBV12-4|13|.|.|TRBJ1-2
TGTGCCAGCAGTTTGGACCGGGGGCGCGGCTACACCTTC
CASSLDRGRGYTF
>TRBV20-1|16|TRBD2|many|TRBJ2-1
TGCAGTGCTAGAGTCGGAACTAGCGGGGACTACAATGAGCAGTTCTTC
CSARVGTSGDYNEQFF
>TRBV12-3/TRBV12-4|13|.|many|TRBJ2-4
TGTGCCAGCAGTCCACCCGGATGGGACATTCAGTACTTC
CASSPPGWDIQYF
>TRBV6-2/TRBV6-3|16|.|.|TRBJ2-5
TGTGCCAGCAGTTACGACGGACAGACCCCGCAAGAGACCCAGTACTTC
CASSYDGQTPQETQYF
>TRBV4-2|15|.|.|TRBJ2-1
TGTGCCAGCAGCCAGGGGCGGCCCGGGTACAATGAGCAGTTCTTC
CASSQGRPGYNEQFF
>TRBV9|17|.|.|TRBJ2-3
TGTGCCAGCAGCGTAGTAGAGGACCCGCCTGGCACAGATACGCAGTATTTT
CASSVVEDPPGTDTQYF
>TRBV12-3/TRBV12-4|17|.|.|TRBJ1-5
TGTGCCAGCAGCCGAGGGCCCGAGGAGGGTAGCAATCAGCCCCAGCATTTT
CASSRGPEEGSNQPQHF
>TRBV5-4|15|.|.|TRBJ2-7
TGTGCCAGCAGCCACGGTGGAGGGCCAACGGGGGAGCAGTACTTC
CASSHGGGPTGEQYF
>TRBV14|13|.|many|TRBJ2-7
TGTGCCAGCAGCCAACGTTGGGCAGTCGAGCAGTACTTC
CASSQRWAVEQYF
>TRBV28|14|.|.|TRBJ1-5
TGTGCCAGCAGTTGGCCGGACGAGGATCAGCCCCAGCATTTT
CASSWPDEDQPQHF
>TRBV9|17|.|.|TRBJ1-1
TGTGCCAGCAGCCCTACGGGGGGCGGCAAATCGAACACTGAAGCTTTCTTT
CASSPTGGGKSNTEAFF
>TRBV19|15|.|many|TRBJ1-5
TGTGCCAGTAGTATTGGCCCTCTGGCCAATCAGCCCCAGCATTTT
CASSIGPLANQPQHF
>TRBV19|12|.|few|TRBJ1-2
TGTGCAGTAGCGGTCAGGGGTTCTGGCTACACCTTC
CAVAVRGSGYTF
>TRBV14|13|.|many|TRBJ2-3
TGTGCCAGCAGCCAAGTCAACACAGATACGCAGTATTTT
CASSQVNTDTQYF
>TRBV7-7|15|TRBD2|many|TRBJ2-2
TGTGCTAGCAGCCCCGGGACTATAACTACCGGGGAGCTGTTTTTT
CASSPGTITTGELFF
>TRBV7-9|15|.|.|TRBJ2-1
TGTGCCTTATCCCACCCGAGGGGCTTCTACAATGAGCAGTTCTTC
CALSHPRGFYNEQFF
>TRBV14|17|.|many|TRBJ1-1
TGTGCCAGCCAGTCGACCCAAGATCAGGTCAGGGGAGGCGAAGCTTTCTTT
CASQSTQDQVRGGEAFF
>TRBV12-3/TRBV12-4|19|TRBD2|many|TRBJ2-7
TGTGCCAGCAGTTTATTTGCTACCTTGACTAGCGGGGTAAAATACGAGCAGTACTTC
CASSLFATLTSGVKYEQYF
>TRBV20-1|16|.|few|TRBJ2-7
TGCAGTGCTCCCGGGCTCCAAACTAGTCCGTCCTACGAGCAGTACTTC
CSAPGLQTSPSYEQYF
>TRBV9|15|.|few|TRBJ2-1
TGTGCCAGCAGCGTATTTGGGGCGCCCGACAATGAGCAGTTCTTC
CASSVFGAPDNEQFF
>TRBV24-1|12|.|many|TRBJ1-6
TGTGCCACCACGGGGGCGAGATCACCCCTCCACTTT
CATTGARSPLHF
>TRBV24-1|21|TRBD2|many|TRBJ2-1
TGTGCCACCAGTGAATCCAACCTGACTAGCGGGAGGGCCGAGCGTCCCGGTGAGCAGTTCTTC
CATSESNLTSGRAERPGEQFF
>TRBV29-1|13|.|few|TRBJ1-5
TGCAGCGTTGAAGTGCAGGGTGGCCAGCCCCAGCATTTT
CSVEVQGGQPQHF
>TRBV5-6|16|.|few|TRBJ2-5
TGTGCCAGCAGTCAGCGGTGGGGGGCGGAAGGAGAGACCCAGTACTTC
CASSQRWGAEGETQYF
>TRBV7-7|20|TRBD2|many|TRBJ2-1
TGTGCCAGCAGCGCCCGGGACTACACCGAAACCCGGGGGGATGTGAATGAGCAGTTCTTC
CASSARDYTETRGDVNEQFF
>TRBV29-1|12|.|.|TRBJ2-1
TGCAGCGTTATGCAGGGAAACAATGAGCAGTTCTTC
CSVMQGNNEQFF
>TRBV20-1|14|.|many|TRBJ1-1
TGCAGTGCTCCCATGTCGGGTTCGAACACTGAAGCTTTCTTT
CSAPMSGSNTEAFF
>TRBV29-1|14|.|few|TRBJ1-2
TGCAGCGTTGAAGGTCGGTTTTGGTACAGTGGCTACACCTTC
CSVEGRFWYSGYTF
>TRBV4-3|18|.|few|TRBJ2-3
TGCGCCAGCAGCCAAGATCCTTCCGGGAGCTTCGGGACAGATACGCAGTATTTT
CASSQDPSGSFGTDTQYF
>TRBV6-5|14|.|.|TRBJ2-5
TGTGCCAGCAGTTACGTTGTGGGATCAGAGACCCAGTACTTC
CASSYVVGSETQYF
>TRBV5-5|14|.|many|TRBJ2-7
TGTGCCAGCAGCTTGGCCTCAGGAGTCTACGAGCAGTACTTC
CASSLASGVYEQYF
>TRBV13|15|TRBD1|once|TRBJ2-5
TGTGCCAGCAGCCCGGACAGGGGGCATCAAGAGACCCAGTACTTC
CASSPDRGHQETQYF
>TRBV9|15|TRBD2|.|TRBJ2-3
TGTGCCAGCAGCCCAGGGAGCGGGGTAACAGATACGCAGTATTTT
CASSPGSGVTDTQYF
>TRBV27|15|TRBD1|many|TRBJ2-2
TGTGCCAGCAGGTTCGGGACAGGGAACACCGGGGAGCTGTTTTTT
CASRFGTGNTGELFF
>TRBV6-2/TRBV6-3|13|.|.|TRBJ2-2
TGTGCCAGCAGTTACTCTAGAGCGGGGGAGCTGTTTTTT
CASSYSRAGELFF
>TRBV29-1|12|.|few|TRBJ2-1
TGCAGCGTTGGGATCTCCTACAATGAGCAGTTCTTC
CSVGISYNEQFF
>TRBV28|13|.|many|TRBJ1-1
TGTGCCAGCAGAGGCGCCCGGACACTCGAAGCTTTCTTT
CASRGARTLEAFF
>TRBV11-1|14|.|many|TRBJ2-3
TGTGCCAGCAGCTTATCGGCCCGCTTGGATACGCAGTATTTT
CASSLSARLDTQYF
>TRBV12-3/TRBV12-4|12|.|many|TRBJ1-2
TGTGCCAGCAGTTTAGGAAATTGGGGCTACACCTTC
CASSLGNWGYTF
>TRBV19|16|.|few|TRBJ1-3
TGTGCCAGTAGTATAGCCGGGACGGACTCTGGAAACACCATATATTTT
CASSIAGTDSGNTIYF
>TRBV7-9|17|TRBD1|once|TRBJ1-3
TGTGCCAGCAGCTCCTACTCACAGGGGGCGCCCGGAAACACCATATATTTT
CASSSYSQGAPGNTIYF
>TRBV10-3|15|.|.|TRBJ1-1
TGTGCCATCAGTGAGTCCCAGGGAAGGGTCGCTGAAGCTTTCTTT
CAISESQGRVAEAFF